Listed below are T cell receptor beta chains from one sample, sequenced in a study of control samples from healthy donors and cancer patients. Assay: immunoSEQ multiplex PCR; the TCRdb copy retains only in-frame clones and omits some. The sample lists tens of thousands of clones, 94% occurring once. The specimen sequenced was blood. The receptors were gathered from a man aged 30 to 45 in good health. CDR3s leave out the opening cysteine and the closing phenylalanine or tryptophan.

V gene	J gene	CDR3 protein
TRBV20-1	TRBJ1-1	SASKRGPGAF
TRBV24-1	TRBJ2-2	ATSGASGYTGELF
TRBV27	TRBJ1-2	ASSSPTTGGDGYT
TRBV4-3	TRBJ1-2	ASSQEAGQLYGYT
TRBV4-3	TRBJ1-2	ASSHITGAGGYT
TRBV9	TRBJ2-7	ASSPHHRDEEY
TRBV30	TRBJ1-5	AWSGGGGLSNQPQH
TRBV3-1/TRBV3-2	TRBJ1-4	ASSQTRAASRWTNEKLF
TRBV6-6	TRBJ1-2	ASSHEVTVGAGYT
TRBV27	TRBJ1-5	ASSFERGYQPQH
TRBV6-1	TRBJ2-3	ASSEAGLKGSQY
TRBV18	TRBJ2-7	ASSLLGPGGTYEQY
TRBV7-3	TRBJ2-4	ASSFPRQVAGKNIQY
TRBV4-1	TRBJ2-4	ASSQEPELAKNIQY
TRBV7-9	TRBJ1-2	ASSSLTKDRDTGYT
TRBV30	TRBJ2-3	ASSFSGSVSTDTQY
TRBV7-2	TRBJ2-3	ASSLRRDTQY
TRBV3-1/TRBV3-2	TRBJ2-1	ASSHTGVAGDSYNEQF
TRBV6-4	TRBJ2-1	ASSDGKGGNEQF
TRBV12-3/TRBV12-4	TRBJ1-1	ASSFTVNTEAF
TRBV5-1	TRBJ1-1	ASSLVGGEAF
TRBV11-3	TRBJ1-1	ASSPRGQEAAF
TRBV30	TRBJ1-2	AWSVDQGSYGYT
TRBV7-9	TRBJ2-1	ASSLEGQGNEQF
TRBV6-5	TRBJ2-3	ASSLQGTDTQY
TRBV7-9	TRBJ1-2	ASSYLDAYT
TRBV6-5	TRBJ2-7	ASSYRDRVYEQY
TRBV18	TRBJ2-2	ASSPDGELF
TRBV18	TRBJ2-7	ASSPTEPSYEQY
TRBV6-5	TRBJ1-1	ASIQGGTEAF
TRBV6-5	TRBJ1-3	ASSTRQGMHTIY
TRBV11-2	TRBJ2-1	ASSLGASGYNEQF
TRBV5-1	TRBJ2-7	ASSSKADALSLSYEQY
TRBV19	TRBJ1-1	ASSKPSRGNTEAF
TRBV3-1/TRBV3-2	TRBJ2-5	ASSRGGLVY
TRBV27	TRBJ2-5	ASSSGTRETQY
TRBV19	TRBJ1-2	ASSIVGAGVGYT
TRBV7-9	TRBJ2-1	ASSLRASGKRDEQF
TRBV7-2	TRBJ2-3	ASSLVGQRSTDTQY
TRBV10-1	TRBJ2-3	ARGGLAEGTDTQY
TRBV11-2	TRBJ2-7	ASSLAVPYEQY